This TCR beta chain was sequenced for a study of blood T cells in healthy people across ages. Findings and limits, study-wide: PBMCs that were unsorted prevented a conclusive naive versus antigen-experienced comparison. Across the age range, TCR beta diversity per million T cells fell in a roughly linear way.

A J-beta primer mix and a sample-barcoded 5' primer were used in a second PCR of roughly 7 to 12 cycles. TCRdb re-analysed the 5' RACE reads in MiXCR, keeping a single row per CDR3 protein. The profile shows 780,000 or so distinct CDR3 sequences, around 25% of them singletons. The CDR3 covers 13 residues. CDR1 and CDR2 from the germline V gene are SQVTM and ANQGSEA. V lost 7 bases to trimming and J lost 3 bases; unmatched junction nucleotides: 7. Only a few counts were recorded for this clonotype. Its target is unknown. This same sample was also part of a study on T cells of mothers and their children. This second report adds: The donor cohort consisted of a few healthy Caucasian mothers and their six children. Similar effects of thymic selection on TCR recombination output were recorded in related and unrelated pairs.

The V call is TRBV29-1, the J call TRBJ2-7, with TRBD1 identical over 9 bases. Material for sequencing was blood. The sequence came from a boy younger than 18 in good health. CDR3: CSARTGQGYEQYF. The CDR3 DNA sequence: TGCAGCGCACGAACGGGACAGGGCTACGAGCAGTACTTC.